The text below deals with one T cell receptor (beta chain). Its antigen is as yet unknown. Being one base from a much bigger clone, this may be a read error. TCR beta CDR3 regions were amplified from RNA transcripts. The primer set for the first-round RT-PCR of the TCR CDR3 was HTBI. TCRdb passed the multiplex PCR reads through MiXCR, listing each CDR3 protein once. The sample consists of fewer than 600,000 distinct CDR3 sequences, 12% to 15% of them appearing once. This sample is part of a study of T cells in Graves' hyperthyroidism and ophthalmopathy. Findings and limits, study-wide: Within blood appeared most thyroid clonotypes that had expanded above 0.001.

Unmatched junction bases numbered 2, after V lost 4 bases and J lost 1 base. There are 15 residues in the CDR3. The germline V gene has CDR1 SNHLY and CDR2 FYNNEI. Calling Graves' hyperthyroidism stable meant ophthalmopathy did not progress within 18 months. The chain links TRBV2 to TRBJ1-5; TRBD1 matches at 9 bases. The origin of this receptor is a woman aged 40 to 49 with Graves' hyperthyroidism. What was sequenced was blood. The CDR3 spells CASSGQGVSNQPQHF. In DNA, the CDR3 is TGTGCCAGCAGTGGACAGGGGGTAAGCAATCAGCCCCAGCATTTT. Full variable domain (missing parts from reference TRBV2 and TRBJ1-5): EPEVTQTPSHQVTQMGQEVILRCVPISNHLYFYWYRQILGQKVEFLVSFYNNEISEKSEIFDDQFSVERPDGSNFTLKIRSTKLEDSAMYFCASSGQGVSNQPQHFGDGTRLSIL.